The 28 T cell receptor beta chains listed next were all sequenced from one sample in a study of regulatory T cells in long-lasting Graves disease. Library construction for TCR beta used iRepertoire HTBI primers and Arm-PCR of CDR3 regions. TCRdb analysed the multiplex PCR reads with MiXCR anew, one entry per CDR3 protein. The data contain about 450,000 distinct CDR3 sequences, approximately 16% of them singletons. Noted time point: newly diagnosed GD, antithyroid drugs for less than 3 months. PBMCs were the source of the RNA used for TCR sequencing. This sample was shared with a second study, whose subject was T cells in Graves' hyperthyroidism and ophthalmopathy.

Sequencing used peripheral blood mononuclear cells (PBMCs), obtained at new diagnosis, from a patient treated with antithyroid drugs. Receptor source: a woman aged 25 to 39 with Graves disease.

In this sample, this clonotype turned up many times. This CDR3 is CASSPRQKETQYF. The CDR3 DNA is TGTGCCAGCTCACCCCGACAGAAAGAGACCCAGTACTTC. J is TRBJ2-5 and V is TRBV18; a possible D gene is TRBD1 (5 bases). V was shortened by 3 bases and J by 3 bases, with 8 bases between the two germline ends. The CDR3 is 13 residues long. CDR1 is KGHSH, CDR2 LQKENI, per germline.

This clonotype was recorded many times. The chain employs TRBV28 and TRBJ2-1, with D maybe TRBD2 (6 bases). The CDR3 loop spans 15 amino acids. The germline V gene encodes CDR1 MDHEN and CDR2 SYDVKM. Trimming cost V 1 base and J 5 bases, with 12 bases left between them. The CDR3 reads CASSLFWTTDNEQFF. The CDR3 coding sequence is TGTGCCAGCAGTTTATTCTGGACTACAGACAATGAGCAGTTCTTC.

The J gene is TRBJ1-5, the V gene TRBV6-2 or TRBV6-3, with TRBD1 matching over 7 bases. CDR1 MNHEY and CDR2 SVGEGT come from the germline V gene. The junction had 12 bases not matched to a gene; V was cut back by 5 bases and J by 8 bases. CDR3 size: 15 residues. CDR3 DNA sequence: TGTGCCAGCAGTCATTCCCTCGTAGGGGGCGAGCCCCAGCATTTT. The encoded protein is CASSHSLVGGEPQHF.

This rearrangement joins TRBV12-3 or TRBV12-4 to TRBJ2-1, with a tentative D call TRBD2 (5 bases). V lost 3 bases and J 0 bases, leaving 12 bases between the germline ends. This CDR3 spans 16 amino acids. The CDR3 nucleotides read TGTGCCAGCAGTTTTGCGAACGCGGGCTCCTACAATGAGCAGTTCTTC. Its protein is CASSFANAGSYNEQFF.

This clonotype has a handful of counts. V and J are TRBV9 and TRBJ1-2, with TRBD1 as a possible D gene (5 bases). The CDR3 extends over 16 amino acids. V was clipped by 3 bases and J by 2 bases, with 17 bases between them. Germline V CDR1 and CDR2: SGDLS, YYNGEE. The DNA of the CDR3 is TGTGCCAGCAGCGCCGCGCCCACAGGAGGAAACTATGGCTACACCTTC. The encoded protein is CASSAAPTGGNYGYTF.

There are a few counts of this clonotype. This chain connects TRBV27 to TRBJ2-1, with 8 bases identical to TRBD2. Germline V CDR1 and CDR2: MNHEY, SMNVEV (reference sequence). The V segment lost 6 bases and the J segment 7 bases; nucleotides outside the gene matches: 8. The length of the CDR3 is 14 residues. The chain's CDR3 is CASRAAGGNNEQFF. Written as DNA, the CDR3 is TGTGCCAGCAGGGCTGCGGGGGGTAATAATGAGCAGTTCTTC.

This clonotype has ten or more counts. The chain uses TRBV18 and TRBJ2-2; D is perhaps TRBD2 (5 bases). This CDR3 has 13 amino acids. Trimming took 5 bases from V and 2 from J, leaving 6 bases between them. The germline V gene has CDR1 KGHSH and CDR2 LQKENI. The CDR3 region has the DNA TGTGCCAGCTCATGGACTAACACCGGGGAGCTGTTTTTT. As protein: CASSWTNTGELFF. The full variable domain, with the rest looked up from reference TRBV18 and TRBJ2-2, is NAGVMQNPRHLVRRRGQEARLRCSPMKGHSHVYWYRQLPEEGLKFMVYLQKENIIDESGMPKERFSAEFPKEGPSILRIQQVVRGDSAAYFCASSWTNTGELFFGEGSRLTVL.

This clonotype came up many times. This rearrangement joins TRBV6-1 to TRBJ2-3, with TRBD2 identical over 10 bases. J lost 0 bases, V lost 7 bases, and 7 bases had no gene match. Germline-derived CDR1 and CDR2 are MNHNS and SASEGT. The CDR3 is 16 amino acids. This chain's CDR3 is CASTNGLADSTDTQYF. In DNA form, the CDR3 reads TGTGCCAGCACCAACGGACTAGCGGATAGCACAGATACGCAGTATTTT.

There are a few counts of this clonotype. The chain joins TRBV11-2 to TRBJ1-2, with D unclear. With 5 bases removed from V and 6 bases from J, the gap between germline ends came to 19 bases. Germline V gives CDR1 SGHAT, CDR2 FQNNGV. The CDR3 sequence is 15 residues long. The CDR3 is CASSRASGAWDGYTF. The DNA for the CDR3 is TGTGCCAGCAGCCGGGCTTCAGGAGCTTGGGATGGCTACACCTTC.

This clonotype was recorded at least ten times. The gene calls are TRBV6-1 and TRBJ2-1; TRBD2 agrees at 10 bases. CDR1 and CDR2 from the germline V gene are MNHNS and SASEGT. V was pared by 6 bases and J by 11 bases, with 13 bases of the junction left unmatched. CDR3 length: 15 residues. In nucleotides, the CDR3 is TGTGCCAGCAGCCCGAGAGAGCGGGAGGGCCGAAAGCAGTTCTTC. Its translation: CASSPREREGRKQFF.

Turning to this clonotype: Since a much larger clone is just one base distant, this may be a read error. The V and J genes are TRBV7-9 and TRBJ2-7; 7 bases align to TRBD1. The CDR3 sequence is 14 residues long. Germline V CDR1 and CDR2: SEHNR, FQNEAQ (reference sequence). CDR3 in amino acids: CASSVRDSEYEQHF. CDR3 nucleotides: TGTGCCAGCAGCGTCCGGGACAGTGAATACGAGCAGCACTTC.

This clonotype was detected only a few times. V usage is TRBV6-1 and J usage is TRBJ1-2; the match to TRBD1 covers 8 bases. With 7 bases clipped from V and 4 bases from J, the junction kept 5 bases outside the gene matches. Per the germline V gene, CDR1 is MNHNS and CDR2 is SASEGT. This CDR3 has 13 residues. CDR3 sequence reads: CASTLGQGYGYTF. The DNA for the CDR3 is TGTGCCAGCACTCTCGGACAGGGCTATGGCTACACCTTC.

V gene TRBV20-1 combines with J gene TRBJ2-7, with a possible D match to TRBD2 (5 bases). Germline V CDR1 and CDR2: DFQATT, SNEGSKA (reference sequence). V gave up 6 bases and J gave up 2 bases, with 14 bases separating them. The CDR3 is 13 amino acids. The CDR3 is CSATNGVTYEQYF. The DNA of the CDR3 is TGCAGTGCAACGAACGGGGTGACCTACGAGCAGTACTTC.

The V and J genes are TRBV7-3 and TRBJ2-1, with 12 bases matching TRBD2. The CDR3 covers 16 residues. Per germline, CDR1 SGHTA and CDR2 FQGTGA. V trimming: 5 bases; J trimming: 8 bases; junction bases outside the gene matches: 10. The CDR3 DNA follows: TGTGCCAGCAGCCTCTACTCTAGCGGGAGGGCTCATGAGCAGTTCTTC. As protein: CASSLYSSGRAHEQFF.

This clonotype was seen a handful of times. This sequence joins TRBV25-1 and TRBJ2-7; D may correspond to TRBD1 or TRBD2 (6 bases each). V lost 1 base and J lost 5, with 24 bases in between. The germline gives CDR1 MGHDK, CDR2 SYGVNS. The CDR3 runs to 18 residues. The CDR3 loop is CASSEWGAAPRVENEQYF. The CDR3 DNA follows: TGTGCCAGCAGTGAATGGGGGGCTGCCCCTAGAGTTGAAAACGAGCAGTACTTC.

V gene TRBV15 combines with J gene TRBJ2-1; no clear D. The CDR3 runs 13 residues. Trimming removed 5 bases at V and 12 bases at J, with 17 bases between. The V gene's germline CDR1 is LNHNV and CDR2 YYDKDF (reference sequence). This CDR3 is CATSPLRGAGQFF. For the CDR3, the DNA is TGTGCCACCAGCCCCCTGCGCGGAGCCGGGCAGTTCTTC. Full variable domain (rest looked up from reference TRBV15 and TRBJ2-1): DAMVIQNPRYQVTQFGKPVTLSCSQTLNHNVMYWYQQKSSQAPKLLFHYYDKDFNNEADTPDNFQSRRPNTSFCFLDIRSPGLGDTAMYLCATSPLRGAGQFFGPGTRLTVL.

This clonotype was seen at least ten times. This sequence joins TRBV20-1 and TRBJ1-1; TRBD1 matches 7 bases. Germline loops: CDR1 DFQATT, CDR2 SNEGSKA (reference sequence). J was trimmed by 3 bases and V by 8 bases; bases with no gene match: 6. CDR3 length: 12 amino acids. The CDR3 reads CSCDRADTEAFF. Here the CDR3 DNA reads TGCAGTTGCGACAGGGCAGACACTGAAGCTTTCTTT.

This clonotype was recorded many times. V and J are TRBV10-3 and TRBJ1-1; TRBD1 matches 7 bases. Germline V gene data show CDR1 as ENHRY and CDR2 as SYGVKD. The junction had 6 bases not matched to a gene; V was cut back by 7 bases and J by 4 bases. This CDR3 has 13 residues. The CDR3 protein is CAIKQGLGTEAFF. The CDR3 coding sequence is TGTGCCATCAAACAGGGGTTGGGCACTGAAGCTTTCTTT.

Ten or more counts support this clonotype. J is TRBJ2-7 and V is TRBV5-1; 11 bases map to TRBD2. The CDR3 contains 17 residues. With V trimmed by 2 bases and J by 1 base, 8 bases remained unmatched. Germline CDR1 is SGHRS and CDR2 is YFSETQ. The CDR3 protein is CASSLGVTSGISYEQYF. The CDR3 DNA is TGCGCCAGCAGCTTAGGGGTGACTAGCGGGATATCCTACGAGCAGTACTTC. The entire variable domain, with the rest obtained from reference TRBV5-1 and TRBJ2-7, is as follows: KAGVTQTPRYLIKTRGQQVTLSCSPISGHRSVSWYQQTPGQGLQFLFEYFSETQRNKGNFPGRFSGRQFSNSRSEMNVSTLELGDSALYLCASSLGVTSGISYEQYFGPGTRLTVT.

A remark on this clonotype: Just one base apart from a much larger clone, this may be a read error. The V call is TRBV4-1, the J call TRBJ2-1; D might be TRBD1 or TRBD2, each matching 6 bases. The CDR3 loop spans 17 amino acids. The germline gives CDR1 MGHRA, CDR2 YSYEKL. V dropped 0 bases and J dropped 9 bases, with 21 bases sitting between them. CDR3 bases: TGCGCCAGCAGCCAAGAACAGAAGGCTAGGGGGGAGAGTGAGCAGTTCTTC. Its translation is CASSQEQKARGESEQFF.

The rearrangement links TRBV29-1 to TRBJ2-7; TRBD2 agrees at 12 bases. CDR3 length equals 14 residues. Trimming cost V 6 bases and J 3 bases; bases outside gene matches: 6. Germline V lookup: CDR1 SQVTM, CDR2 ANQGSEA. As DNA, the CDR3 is TGCAGCGTAAGGACTAGCGGGAACCGCTACGAGCAGTACTTC. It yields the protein CSVRTSGNRYEQYF.

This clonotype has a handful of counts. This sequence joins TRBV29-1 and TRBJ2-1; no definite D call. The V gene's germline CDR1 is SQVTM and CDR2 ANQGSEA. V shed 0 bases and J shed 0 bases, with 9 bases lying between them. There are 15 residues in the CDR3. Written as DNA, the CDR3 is TGCAGCGTTGAAGATCGAGTGAGCTCCTACAATGAGCAGTTCTTC. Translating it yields CSVEDRVSSYNEQFF.

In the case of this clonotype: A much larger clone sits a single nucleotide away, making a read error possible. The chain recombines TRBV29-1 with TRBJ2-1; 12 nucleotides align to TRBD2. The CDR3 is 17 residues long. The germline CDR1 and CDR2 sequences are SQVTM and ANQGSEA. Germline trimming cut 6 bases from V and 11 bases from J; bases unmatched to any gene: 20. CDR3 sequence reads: CSVPGTSGSRVIGKQFF. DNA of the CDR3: TGCAGCGTCCCTGGGACTAGCGGGTCTAGGGTCATTGGGAAGCAGTTCTTC.

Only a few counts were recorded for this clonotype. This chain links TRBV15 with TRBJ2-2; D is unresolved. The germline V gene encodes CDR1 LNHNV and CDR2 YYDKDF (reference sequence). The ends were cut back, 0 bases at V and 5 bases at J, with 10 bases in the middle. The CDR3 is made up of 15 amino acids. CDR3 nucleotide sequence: TGTGCCACCAGCAGAGACCCAGGAGCTACCGGGGAGCTGTTTTTT. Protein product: CATSRDPGATGELFF.

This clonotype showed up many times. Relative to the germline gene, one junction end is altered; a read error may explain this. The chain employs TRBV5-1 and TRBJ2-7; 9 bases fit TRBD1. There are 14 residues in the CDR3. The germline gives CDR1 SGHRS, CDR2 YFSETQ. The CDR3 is CASSHGTGSYEQYF. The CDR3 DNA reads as TGTGCCAGCAGCCACGGGACAGGGTCCTACGAGCAGTACTTC.

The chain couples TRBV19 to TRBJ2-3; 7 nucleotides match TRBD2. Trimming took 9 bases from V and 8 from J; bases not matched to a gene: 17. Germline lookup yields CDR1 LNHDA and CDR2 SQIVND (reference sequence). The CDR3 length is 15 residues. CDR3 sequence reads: CASREGRAVTGTQYF. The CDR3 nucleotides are TGTGCCAGCAGGGAGGGGCGGGCCGTTACCGGTACGCAGTATTTT.

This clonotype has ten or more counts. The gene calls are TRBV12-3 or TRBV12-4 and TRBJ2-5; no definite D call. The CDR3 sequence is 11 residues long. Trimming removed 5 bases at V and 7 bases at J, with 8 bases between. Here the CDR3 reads CASSLLMTQYF. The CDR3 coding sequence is TGTGCCAGCAGTCTACTGATGACCCAGTACTTC.

Here the CDR3 reads CASSGRGLETQYF. The CDR3 coding sequence is TGTGCCAGCAGCGGCAGGGGGCTGGAGACCCAGTACTTC. This chain links TRBV27 with TRBJ2-5; the match to TRBD1 covers 8 bases. Germline V lookup: CDR1 MNHEY, CDR2 SMNVEV (reference sequence). This CDR3 has 13 residues. With V trimmed by 6 bases and J by 5 bases, 5 bases remained unmatched.